A selection of T cell receptor beta chains follows, all from one sample in a study of T-cell reconstitution after alpha-beta-depleted transplantation in children. One entry per CDR3 protein results from TCRdb running MiXCR on the PCR reads. The repertoire holds 500,000 to 750,000 distinct CDR3 sequences, over 20% seen once, with just over 35% in the top ten. The material sequenced was PBMCs, taken before TCRalphabeta/CD19-depleted stem cell transplant. All receptors come from a boy under two years old with Wiskott-Aldrich syndrome, due to receive a stem cell transplant. Each CDR3 is given without its conserved first and last residue. Fields, in order: CDR3 protein, clone size, V gene, D gene, J gene. D genes are given only for firm matches. Not all rows give a size; the values are once, few, many and, for expanded clones, a class.

cdr3_aa: ASSPAGEQY
clone_size: few
v_call: TRBV28
d_call: NA
j_call: TRBJ2-7

cdr3_aa: ASSPKTGTGVNEAF
clone_size: few
v_call: TRBV4-2
d_call: TRBD1
j_call: TRBJ1-1

cdr3_aa: ASSLDGRLAASGELF
clone_size: NA
v_call: TRBV5-1
d_call: NA
j_call: TRBJ2-2

cdr3_aa: ASSLKRSQGYT
clone_size: few
v_call: TRBV14
d_call: NA
j_call: TRBJ1-2

cdr3_aa: ASSFRQANSYNEQF
clone_size: NA
v_call: TRBV5-1
d_call: NA
j_call: TRBJ2-1

cdr3_aa: ASGRDISNTEAF
clone_size: NA
v_call: TRBV5-1
d_call: NA
j_call: TRBJ1-1

cdr3_aa: ASSKTGVPGYT
clone_size: few
v_call: TRBV21-1
d_call: NA
j_call: TRBJ1-2

cdr3_aa: ASRTTGNNEQF
clone_size: few
v_call: TRBV28
d_call: NA
j_call: TRBJ2-1

cdr3_aa: ASSLETSGGEQY
clone_size: NA
v_call: TRBV5-1
d_call: TRBD2
j_call: TRBJ2-7

cdr3_aa: AISATIAGILGDEQF
clone_size: NA
v_call: TRBV10-3
d_call: TRBD2
j_call: TRBJ2-1

cdr3_aa: SVGSGGGNQPQH
clone_size: few
v_call: TRBV29-1
d_call: TRBD1
j_call: TRBJ1-5

cdr3_aa: ASSPWGQPQH
clone_size: once
v_call: TRBV5-4
d_call: NA
j_call: TRBJ1-5

cdr3_aa: SARLAGGGDTQY
clone_size: few
v_call: TRBV20-1
d_call: TRBD2
j_call: TRBJ2-3

cdr3_aa: ASSLQGTFDEKLF
clone_size: many
v_call: TRBV5-1
d_call: NA
j_call: TRBJ1-4

cdr3_aa: SAETSGTDTQY
clone_size: many
v_call: TRBV20-1
d_call: TRBD2
j_call: TRBJ2-3

cdr3_aa: ATSGTGNTEAF
clone_size: NA
v_call: TRBV24-1
d_call: TRBD1
j_call: TRBJ1-1

cdr3_aa: SASSPTGYNQPQH
clone_size: few
v_call: TRBV20-1
d_call: NA
j_call: TRBJ1-5

cdr3_aa: ASSENQGANSPLH
clone_size: NA
v_call: TRBV10-2
d_call: TRBD1
j_call: TRBJ1-6

cdr3_aa: ASSLAEGRRWRGRYGYT
clone_size: few
v_call: TRBV7-2
d_call: NA
j_call: TRBJ1-2

cdr3_aa: ASSLNPDNSPLH
clone_size: NA
v_call: TRBV5-1
d_call: NA
j_call: TRBJ1-6

cdr3_aa: SAREPIGFARSPLH
clone_size: NA
v_call: TRBV20-1
d_call: NA
j_call: TRBJ1-6

cdr3_aa: ARETGRTSTDTQY
clone_size: NA
v_call: TRBV10-3
d_call: NA
j_call: TRBJ2-3

cdr3_aa: ASNPYSTGELF
clone_size: few
v_call: TRBV28
d_call: NA
j_call: TRBJ2-2

cdr3_aa: ASSRTSGSVYGNEQF
clone_size: few
v_call: TRBV5-6
d_call: TRBD2
j_call: TRBJ2-1

cdr3_aa: ASSEAGDTQY
clone_size: NA
v_call: TRBV2
d_call: NA
j_call: TRBJ2-3

cdr3_aa: SASFPGGPYNEQF
clone_size: few
v_call: TRBV29-1
d_call: TRBD1
j_call: TRBJ2-1

cdr3_aa: ASSSNTYRGTDTQY
clone_size: few
v_call: TRBV7-2
d_call: NA
j_call: TRBJ2-3

cdr3_aa: ASSFLGGNEQF
clone_size: many
v_call: TRBV5-1
d_call: NA
j_call: TRBJ2-1

cdr3_aa: AISEQGNQPQH
clone_size: few
v_call: TRBV10-3
d_call: NA
j_call: TRBJ1-5

cdr3_aa: SAREGGLLGQPQH
clone_size: NA
v_call: TRBV20-1
d_call: NA
j_call: TRBJ1-5

cdr3_aa: ASSLAGRSEF
clone_size: NA
v_call: TRBV5-1
d_call: NA
j_call: TRBJ2-1

cdr3_aa: ASSFVGTGTTGANVLT
clone_size: NA
v_call: TRBV5-5
d_call: NA
j_call: TRBJ2-6

cdr3_aa: ASSEGQTNQPQH
clone_size: few
v_call: TRBV6-1
d_call: NA
j_call: TRBJ1-5

cdr3_aa: ASSERGTGLYEQY
clone_size: NA
v_call: TRBV10-1
d_call: NA
j_call: TRBJ2-7

cdr3_aa: ASSYMSDLDTQY
clone_size: NA
v_call: TRBV6-5
d_call: NA
j_call: TRBJ2-3

cdr3_aa: ASSARTGAYEQY
clone_size: many
v_call: TRBV11-2
d_call: TRBD1
j_call: TRBJ2-7